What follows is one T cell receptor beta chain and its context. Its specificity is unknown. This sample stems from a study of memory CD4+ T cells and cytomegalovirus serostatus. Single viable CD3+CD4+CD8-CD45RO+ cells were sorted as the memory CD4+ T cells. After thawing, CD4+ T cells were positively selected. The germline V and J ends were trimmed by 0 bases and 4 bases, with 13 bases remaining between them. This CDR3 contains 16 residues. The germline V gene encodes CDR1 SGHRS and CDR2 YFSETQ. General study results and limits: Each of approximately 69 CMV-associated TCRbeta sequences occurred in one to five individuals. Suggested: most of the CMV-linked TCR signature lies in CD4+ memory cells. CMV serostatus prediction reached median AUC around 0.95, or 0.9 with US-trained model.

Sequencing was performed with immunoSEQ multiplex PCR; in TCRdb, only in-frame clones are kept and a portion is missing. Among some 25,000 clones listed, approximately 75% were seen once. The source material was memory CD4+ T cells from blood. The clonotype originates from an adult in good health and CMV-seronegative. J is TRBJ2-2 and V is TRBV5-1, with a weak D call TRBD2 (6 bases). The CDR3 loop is CASSLGLVSGTGELFF. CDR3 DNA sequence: TGCGCCAGCAGCTTGGGACTAGTTTCGGGCACCGGGGAGCTGTTTTTT.